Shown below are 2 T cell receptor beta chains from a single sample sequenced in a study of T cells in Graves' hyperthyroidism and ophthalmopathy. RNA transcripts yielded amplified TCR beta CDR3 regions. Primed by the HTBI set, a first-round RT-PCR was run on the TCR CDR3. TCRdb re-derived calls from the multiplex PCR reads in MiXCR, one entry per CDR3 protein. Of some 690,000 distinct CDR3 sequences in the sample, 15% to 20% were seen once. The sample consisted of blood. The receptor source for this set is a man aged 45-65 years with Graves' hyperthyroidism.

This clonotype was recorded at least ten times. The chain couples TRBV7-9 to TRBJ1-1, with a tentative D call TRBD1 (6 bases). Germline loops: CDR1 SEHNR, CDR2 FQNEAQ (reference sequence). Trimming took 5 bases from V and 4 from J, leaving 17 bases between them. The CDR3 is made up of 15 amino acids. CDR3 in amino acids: CASSERRGRITEAFF. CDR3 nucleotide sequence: TGTGCCAGCAGCGAAAGACGGGGGCGAATCACTGAAGCTTTCTTT.

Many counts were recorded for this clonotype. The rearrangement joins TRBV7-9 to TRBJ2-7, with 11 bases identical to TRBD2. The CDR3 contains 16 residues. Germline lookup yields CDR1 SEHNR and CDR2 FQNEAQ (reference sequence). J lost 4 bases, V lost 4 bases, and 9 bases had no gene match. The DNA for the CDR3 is TGTGCCAGCAGCTCCCTAGCGGGAGGCCGTCGTTACGAGCAGTACTTC. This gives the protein CASSSLAGGRRYEQYF. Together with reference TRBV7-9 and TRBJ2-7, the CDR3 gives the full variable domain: DTGVSQNPRHKITKRGQNVTFRCDPISEHNRLYWYRQTLGQGPEFLTYFQNEAQLEKSRLLSDRFSAERPKGSFSTLEIQRTEQGDSAMYLCASSSLAGGRRYEQYFGPGTRLTVT.